A selection of T cell receptor beta chains follows, all from one sample in a study of T-cell memory formation after mild COVID-19. TCRdb reprocessed the 5' RACE reads via MiXCR and lists one record per CDR3 protein. This repertoire shows around 80,000 distinct CDR3 sequences, roughly 14% found once; its top ten account for around 29%. The specimen sequenced was PBMCs or a T cell subset sorted from them (not recorded which). The origin of the receptors is an adult woman who had mild COVID-19 (a few samples of this study predate the infection). Cell type and time point are not known. Each CDR3 is given with its conserved first and last residue. The D gene is left open where the match is weak. The size of a clone is reported for some rows only, either as once, few or many, or as a class for expanded clones.

TRBV4-1	TRBJ1-2	TRBD1	NA	TGCGCCAGCAGCCCCGTGGGACAGTTTGGCTATGGCTACACCTTC	CASSPVGQFGYGYTF
TRBV6-5	TRBJ2-5	NA	NA	TGTGCCAGCAGTTACCGGGATTGGGAGACCCAGTACTTC	CASSYRDWETQYF
TRBV6-5	TRBJ2-7	NA	NA	TGTGCCAGCAGCCAGGGAGTAACCTACGAGCAGTACTTC	CASSQGVTYEQYF
TRBV9	TRBJ2-2	NA	few	TGTGCCAGCAGAGGGAGAGACGGGAACACCGGGGAGCTGTTTTTT	CASRGRDGNTGELFF
TRBV5-1	TRBJ2-7	TRBD1	few	TGCGCCAGCAGCTTGGAATATAACCCAGGGGGCCCGGACGAGCAGTACTTC	CASSLEYNPGGPDEQYF
TRBV4-3	TRBJ2-7	TRBD2	NA	TGCGCCAGCAGCCAAGATACGATCATCGGGACTACTACCTACGAGCAGTACTTC	CASSQDTIIGTTTYEQYF
TRBV3-1	TRBJ1-1	TRBD1	NA	TGTGCCAGCAGCCCCCCCCGGACAGGGAACACTGAAGCTTTCTTT	CASSPPRTGNTEAFF
TRBV20-1	TRBJ1-2	NA	NA	TGCAGTGCTAGACCCCTTCGGGGCTATGGCTACACCTTC	CSARPLRGYGYTF
TRBV30	TRBJ2-1	NA	NA	TGTGCCTGGAGTGGACCCCCGGGGCCTGTTAATGAGCAGTTCTTC	CAWSGPPGPVNEQFF
TRBV6-5	TRBJ2-1	NA	NA	TGTGCCAGCAGTCAGGGTATCGACAATGAGCAGTTCTTC	CASSQGIDNEQFF
TRBV20-1	TRBJ2-5	TRBD1	few	TGCAGTCTCCCACAGGGGGCAGGAGAGACCCAGTACTTC	CSLPQGAGETQYF
TRBV7-9	TRBJ2-5	NA	few	TGTGCCAGCAGCGCCCCGTTCGAGACCCAGTACTTC	CASSAPFETQYF
TRBV12-3/TRBV12-4	TRBJ1-5	NA	few	TGTGCCAGCAGTTTAATGGCAGAGCCCCAGCATTTT	CASSLMAEPQHF
TRBV7-3	TRBJ2-1	NA	NA	TGTGCCAGCAGCCTCCGGGACTCGGGGCCAGCGAATGAGCAGTTCTTC	CASSLRDSGPANEQFF
TRBV5-1	TRBJ2-2	NA	NA	TGCGCCAGCAGCGATTCTAACGGAGGGGCCGGGGAGCTGTTTTTT	CASSDSNGGAGELFF
TRBV7-2	TRBJ2-1	TRBD2	NA	TGTGCCAGCAGCCGGAGCGGGGGGGACTACAATGAGCAGTTCTTC	CASSRSGGDYNEQFF
TRBV6-1	TRBJ2-5	NA	few	TGTGCCAGCAGTGAAGGGCCCAGCTCGGAGACCCAGTACTTC	CASSEGPSSETQYF
TRBV7-9	TRBJ2-1	TRBD2	NA	TGTGCCAGCAGCTTACCACCGGCGGGGGGCTACTACAATGAGCAGTTCTTC	CASSLPPAGGYYNEQFF
TRBV12-3/TRBV12-4	TRBJ1-5	NA	NA	TGTGCCAGCAGTTTATCCAGCAATCAGCCCCAGCATTTT	CASSLSSNQPQHF
TRBV12-3/TRBV12-4	TRBJ2-4	TRBD1	many	TGTGCCAGCAGTTACATACAGGGGGCCAAAAACATTCAGTACTTC	CASSYIQGAKNIQYF
TRBV9	TRBJ2-1	NA	once	TGTGCCAGCAGCTACAACAATGAGCAGTTCTTC	CASSYNNEQFF
TRBV7-6	TRBJ1-4	NA	NA	TGTGCCAGCAGTTCCGGGCCGGGTGGTCCAAAACTGTTTTTT	CASSSGPGGPKLFF
TRBV4-3	TRBJ2-1	NA	NA	TGCGCCAGCAGCCAAGATATGAGTCCATACAATGAGCAGTTCTTC	CASSQDMSPYNEQFF
TRBV4-3	TRBJ1-6	NA	NA	TGCGCCAGCAGCCAAGCAGCTAATTCACCCCTCCACTTT	CASSQAANSPLHF
TRBV7-2	TRBJ2-3	TRBD2	NA	TGTGCCAGCAGCTTATATAGCGGGGGGGTCACAGATACGCAGTATTTT	CASSLYSGGVTDTQYF
TRBV7-9	TRBJ2-1	TRBD2	few	TGTGCCAGCAGCTTAGACGCGGGAGTCAATGAGCAGTTCTTC	CASSLDAGVNEQFF
TRBV4-1	TRBJ2-7	TRBD1	NA	TGCGCCAGCAGCCAAGCAGGACAGGGTTTCTACGAGCAGTACTTC	CASSQAGQGFYEQYF
TRBV23-1	TRBJ2-7	NA	NA	TGCGCCAGCAGTCAATCTAGGACAATCGAGTACGAGCAGTACTTC	CASSQSRTIEYEQYF
TRBV5-1	TRBJ2-3	NA	many	TGCGCCAGCAGCTTTGCGTACGGGGGGCTCACAGATACGCAGTATTTT	CASSFAYGGLTDTQYF
TRBV7-9	TRBJ2-5	NA	NA	TGTGCCAGCAGCTTAGGTCCTCAGACCCAGTACTTC	CASSLGPQTQYF
TRBV4-1	TRBJ2-2	TRBD2	many	TGCGCCAGCAGCCATGATCTAGCGGGGGGGAACACCGGGGAGCTGTTTTTT	CASSHDLAGGNTGELFF
TRBV21-1	TRBJ2-2	NA	NA	TGTGCCAGCAGAAGGGGGGGCACCGGGGAGCTGTTTTTT	CASRRGGTGELFF
TRBV4-1	TRBJ2-3	NA	many	TGCGCCAGCACCGCCACGGAAGGGGGGTTCGGGGCTTACACAGATACGCAGTATTTT	CASTATEGGFGAYTDTQYF
TRBV30	TRBJ2-5	NA	few	TGTGCCTGGAGTGTTACGGGTGAGACCCAGTACTTC	CAWSVTGETQYF
TRBV9	TRBJ2-1	TRBD1	few	TGTGCCAGCAGCCCGCGACAGGGGGTTCGGGAGCAGTTCTTC	CASSPRQGVREQFF
TRBV4-3	TRBJ2-1	NA	NA	TGCGCCAGCAGCCAAGATCCCGGCGATGAGCAGTTCTTC	CASSQDPGDEQFF
TRBV7-6	TRBJ2-2	TRBD1	few	TGTGCCAGCAGCTCCCCGGACAGGGAGACCTTAACCGGGGAGCTGTTTTTT	CASSSPDRETLTGELFF
TRBV27	TRBJ2-6	TRBD2	NA	TGTGCCAGCAGTTTTTGGGGGGGTGGGGCCAACGTCCTGACTTTC	CASSFWGGGANVLTF
TRBV7-9	TRBJ2-1	NA	NA	TGTGCCAGCAGTAGGGGCAATGAGCAGTTCTTC	CASSRGNEQFF
TRBV5-1	TRBJ2-7	NA	NA	TGCGCCAGCAGCTTAGGCCCCCCGCCACAGTTGTACGAGCAGTACTTC	CASSLGPPPQLYEQYF
TRBV6-6	TRBJ2-1	NA	NA	TGTGCCAGCAGTTGGCCCCAGGTTGAGGGGGATTGGACTGGGGCCTACAATGAGCAGTTCTTC	CASSWPQVEGDWTGAYNEQFF
TRBV7-9	TRBJ1-2	NA	NA	TGTGCCAGCAGCTTATTGGCTGGGGCCGCAAACTATGGCTACACCTTC	CASSLLAGAANYGYTF
TRBV6-5	TRBJ2-1	NA	few	TGTGCCAGCACCGACATGGACAGCCCCTACAATGAGCAGTTCTTC	CASTDMDSPYNEQFF
TRBV7-7	TRBJ2-2	TRBD2	NA	TGTGCCGTCGGGGAGGGAGTCGCGAACACCGGGGAGCTGTTTTTT	CAVGEGVANTGELFF
TRBV13	TRBJ1-6	TRBD1	NA	TGTGCCAGCAGCCATCCTTTCCGGACAGGGGAGAATTCACCCCTCCACTTT	CASSHPFRTGENSPLHF
TRBV6-5	TRBJ1-1	NA	few	TGTGCCAGCAGTTACTCTGGGGGGGACGGCCCTGAAGCTTTCTTT	CASSYSGGDGPEAFF
TRBV6-5	TRBJ2-1	TRBD2	NA	TGTGCCAGCAGTTACTCCCCGCTAGCGGGAGAGGTCAATGAGCAGTTCTTC	CASSYSPLAGEVNEQFF
TRBV4-3	TRBJ2-1	TRBD2	few	TGCGCCAGCAGCCGCCGCGAGGGACTAGCGGGAGTAAGTGAGCAGTTCTTC	CASSRREGLAGVSEQFF
TRBV4-1	TRBJ2-7	NA	NA	TGCGCCAGCAGCCAAGCCGGGCCTCTCCCCACCTACGAGCAGTACTTC	CASSQAGPLPTYEQYF
TRBV15	TRBJ2-2	TRBD1	NA	TGTGCCACCAGCAACAGTAGGACAGGGAGGACCGGGGAGCTGTTTTTT	CATSNSRTGRTGELFF
TRBV14	TRBJ2-1	NA	NA	TGTGCCAGCAGCCAATCAGAAGACCCCGCAGGGGATGAGCAGTTCTTC	CASSQSEDPAGDEQFF